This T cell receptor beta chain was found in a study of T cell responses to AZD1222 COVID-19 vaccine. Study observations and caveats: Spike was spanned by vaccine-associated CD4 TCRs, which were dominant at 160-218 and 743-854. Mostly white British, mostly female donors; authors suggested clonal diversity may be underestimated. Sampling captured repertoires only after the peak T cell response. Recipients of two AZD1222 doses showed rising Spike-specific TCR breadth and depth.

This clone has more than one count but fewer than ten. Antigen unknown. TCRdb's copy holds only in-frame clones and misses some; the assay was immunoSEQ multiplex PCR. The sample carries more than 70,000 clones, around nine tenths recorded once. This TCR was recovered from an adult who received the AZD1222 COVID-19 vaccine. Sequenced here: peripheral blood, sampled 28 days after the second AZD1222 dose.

The CDR3 DNA sequence: TGCGCCAGCAGCTACAGGGAAAATTCACCCCTCCACTTT. It encodes CASSYRENSPLHF. V is TRBV5-1 and J is TRBJ1-6, with D possibly being TRBD1 (6 bases). CDR3 length: 13 residues. V was clipped by 3 bases and J by 7 bases, with 8 bases between them. From germline, CDR1 is SGHRS and CDR2 YFSETQ.